This TCR beta chain is from a study of blood T cell repertoires in COVID-19. Study in general: PBMCs, B-cell-depleted T cells, or T cells provided the cDNA or gDNA that made up the material.

Patients of the Seattle cohort, enrolled during active infection, were followed longitudinally. The V and J ends lost 3 bases and 6 bases, in that order; junction bases with no gene match: 6. Germline V gives CDR1 LGHNA, CDR2 YSLEER. The CDR3 spans 15 residues. Measured with immunoSEQ multiplex PCR; TCRdb has only the in-frame clones, and not every one. Of tens of thousands of clones in the sample, around 91% were seen once. This clone was seen once. The chain employs TRBV4-3 and TRBJ1-2; 11 positions match TRBD1. Sequencing was performed on peripheral blood. This sequence was found in a man aged 18 to 29 with COVID-19, enrolled during active disease. The CDR3 DNA reads TGCGCCAGCAGCCATCCCGGGACAGGGGGGCATGGCTACACCTTC. This sequence encodes CASSHPGTGGHGYTF.